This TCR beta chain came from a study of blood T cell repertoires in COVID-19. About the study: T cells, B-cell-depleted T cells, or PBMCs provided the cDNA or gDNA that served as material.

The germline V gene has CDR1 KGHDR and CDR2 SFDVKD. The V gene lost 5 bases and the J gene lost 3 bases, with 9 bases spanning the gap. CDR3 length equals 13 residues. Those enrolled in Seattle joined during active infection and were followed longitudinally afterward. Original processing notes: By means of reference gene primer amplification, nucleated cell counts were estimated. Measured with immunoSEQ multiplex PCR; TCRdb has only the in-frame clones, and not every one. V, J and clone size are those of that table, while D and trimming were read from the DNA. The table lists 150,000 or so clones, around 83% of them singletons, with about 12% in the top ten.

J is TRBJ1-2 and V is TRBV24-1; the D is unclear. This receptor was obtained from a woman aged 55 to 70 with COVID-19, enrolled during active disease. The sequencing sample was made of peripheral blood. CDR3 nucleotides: TGTGCCACCAGTGGTACAGAAGACTATGGCTACACCTTC. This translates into CATSGTEDYGYTF.